These 3 T cell receptor beta chains originate from one sample sequenced in a study of OX40 agonist ivuxolimab in advanced cancers. This table comes from immunoSEQ multiplex PCR, and its TCRdb copy is limited to in-frame clones, with some not included. The sample consists of 60,000 to 95,000 clones, roughly nine tenths of them appearing once. This specimen was CD4+ or CD8+ T cells sorted from blood, taken in a trial of the OX40 agonist ivuxolimab. The receptors stem from an adult with an advanced solid tumor such as melanoma, head and neck, liver or kidney cancer.

V is TRBV4-3 and J is TRBJ2-6, with D possibly TRBD2 on 5 matching bases. Germline V gene data show CDR1 as LGHNA and CDR2 as YSLEER. The V end was cut by 4 bases, the J end by 3 bases, with 13 bases between. The CDR3 consists of 16 residues. The CDR3 region is CASSPRAAVGANVLTF. Written as DNA, the CDR3 is TGCGCCAGCAGCCCGCGGGCGGCGGTTGGGGCCAACGTCCTGACTTTC.

V usage is TRBV2 and J usage is TRBJ1-1, with D maybe TRBD1 (6 bases). CDR3 length: 12 amino acids. Trimming stripped 5 bases from V and 5 bases from J, with 9 bases between. In germline, CDR1 is SNHLY, CDR2 FYNNEI. CDR3 bases: TGTGCCAGCAGTTGGGGGCGAACTGAAGCTTTCTTT. Amino acid sequence: CASSWGRTEAFF.

The chain employs TRBV30 and TRBJ2-2, with 8 positions matching TRBD1. The germline gives CDR1 GTSNPN, CDR2 SVGIG (reference sequence). The CDR3 is 15 amino acids. V lost 2 bases to trimming and J lost 5 bases; unmatched junction nucleotides: 7. The CDR3 region is CAWSPQGGMTGELFF. For the CDR3, the DNA is TGTGCCTGGAGTCCACAGGGGGGAATGACCGGGGAGCTGTTTTTT.